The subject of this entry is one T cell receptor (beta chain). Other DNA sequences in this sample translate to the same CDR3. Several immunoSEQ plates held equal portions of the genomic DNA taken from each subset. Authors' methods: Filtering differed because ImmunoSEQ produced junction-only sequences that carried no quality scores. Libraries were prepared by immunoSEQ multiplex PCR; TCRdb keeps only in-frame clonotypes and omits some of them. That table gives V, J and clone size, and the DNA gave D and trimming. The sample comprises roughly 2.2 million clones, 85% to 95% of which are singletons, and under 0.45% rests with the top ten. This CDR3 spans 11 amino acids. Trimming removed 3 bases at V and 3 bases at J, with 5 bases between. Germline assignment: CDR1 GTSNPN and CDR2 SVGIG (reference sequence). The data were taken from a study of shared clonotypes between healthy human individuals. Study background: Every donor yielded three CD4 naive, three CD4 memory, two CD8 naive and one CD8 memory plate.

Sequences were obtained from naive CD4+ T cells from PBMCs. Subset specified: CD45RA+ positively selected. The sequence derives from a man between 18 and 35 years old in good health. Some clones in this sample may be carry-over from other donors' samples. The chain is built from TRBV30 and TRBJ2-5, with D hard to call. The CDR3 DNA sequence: TGTGCCTGGAGCCACAAAGAGACCCAGTACTTC. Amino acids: CAWSHKETQYF.